Each of the 25 T cell receptor beta chains below was sequenced from the same sample in a study of blood T cell repertoires in COVID-19. Repertoires were generated with immunoSEQ multiplex PCR, while TCRdb's copy carries only in-frame clones and drops some. In the table there are a few hundred thousand clones, around 87% of which are singletons. The sequenced sample was peripheral blood. All receptors derive from a woman in her forties or fifties with acute or convalescent COVID-19.

The rearrangement uses TRBV4-3 and TRBJ1-4; D is ambiguous. Trimming stripped 0 bases from V and 0 bases from J, with 11 bases between. Germline V lookup: CDR1 LGHNA, CDR2 YSLEER. The CDR3 is 17 amino acids. The CDR3 nucleotides read TGCGCCAGCAGCCAAGAGAAAGCGGTCCCAACTAATGAAAAACTGTTTTTT. Translation gives CASSQEKAVPTNEKLFF.

The rearrangement joins TRBV4-1 to TRBJ2-7; TRBD2 agrees at 12 bases. This CDR3 is 15 amino acids long. The junction had 6 bases not matched to a gene; V was cut back by 4 bases and J by 5 bases. The germline V gene has CDR1 MGHRA and CDR2 YSYEKL. CDR3 loop: CASSPTSGRQHEQYF. In nucleotides, the CDR3 is TGCGCCAGCAGCCCGACTAGCGGGAGACAGCACGAGCAGTACTTC.

In nucleotides, the CDR3 is TGCGCCAGCAGCCAAGAACCCGGACAGAGAAATTCACCCCTCCACTTT. Translated, it gives CASSQEPGQRNSPLHF. This chain uses TRBV4-1 with TRBJ1-6, with a tentative D call TRBD1 (6 bases). The CDR3 is 16 amino acids. Germline-derived CDR1 and CDR2 are MGHRA and YSYEKL. V was shortened by 0 bases and J by 7 bases, with 13 bases between the two germline ends.

The chain is built from TRBV29-1 and TRBJ1-5; 8 bases align to TRBD1. CDR3 length equals 15 residues. Looked up from germline, CDR1 is SQVTM and CDR2 is ANQGSEA. Germline trimming cut 5 bases from V and 4 bases from J; bases unmatched to any gene: 10. As DNA, the CDR3 is TGCAGCGTTCAATCAAGGACAGGGCTTAATCAGCCCCAGCATTTT. Protein: CSVQSRTGLNQPQHF.

The genes are TRBV28 and TRBJ2-4, with TRBD2 identical over 14 bases. Germline trimming cut 3 bases from V and 7 bases from J; bases unmatched to any gene: 8. Looked up from germline, CDR1 is MDHEN and CDR2 is SYDVKM. This CDR3 has 17 amino acids. CDR3 nucleotides: TGTGCCAGCAGTTTCTCCGGGACTAGCGGGAGAAGGAACATTCAGTACTTC. Protein sequence: CASSFSGTSGRRNIQYF.

The chain has TRBV28 and TRBJ2-4; D is unresolved. V gave up 6 bases and J gave up 4 bases, with 16 bases separating them. Germline assignment: CDR1 MDHEN and CDR2 SYDVKM. The CDR3 contains 15 residues. CDR3: CASSTPRSLKNIQYF. Here the CDR3 DNA reads TGTGCCAGCAGCACTCCAAGGAGTCTGAAAAACATTCAGTACTTC.

This sequence joins TRBV4-2 and TRBJ1-5; TRBD1 might be the D (5 bases). Per the germline V gene, CDR1 is LGHNA and CDR2 is YNFKEQ. The CDR3 loop spans 15 amino acids. V was pared by 0 bases and J by 5 bases, with 11 bases between. For the CDR3, the DNA is TGTGCCAGCAGCCAAGAGGCAGGGCGTTATCAGCCCCAGCATTTT. It encodes CASSQEAGRYQPQHF.

Only one count was recorded for this clone. The chain recombines TRBV7-9 with TRBJ1-1; a weak D match, TRBD1 (6 bases). The germline gives CDR1 SEHNR, CDR2 FQNEAQ (reference sequence). The CDR3 spans 16 residues. V lost 5 bases, J lost 1 base, and 17 bases lay in between. This CDR3 reads CASSRWAGDTNTEAFF. DNA for the CDR3: TGTGCCAGCAGCCGTTGGGCGGGGGACACGAACACTGAAGCTTTCTTT.

The chain carries TRBV9 and TRBJ2-1, with D perhaps TRBD2 (6 bases). Germline V gene sequence: CDR1 SGDLS, CDR2 YYNGEE. V dropped 1 base and J dropped 3 bases, with 14 bases sitting between them. The CDR3 is 16 residues long. The CDR3: CASSVQGGVGYNEQFF. CDR3 coding DNA: TGTGCCAGCAGCGTACAGGGCGGGGTTGGCTACAATGAGCAGTTCTTC.

The gene calls are TRBV4-1 and TRBJ2-1; 8 bases fit TRBD2. Germline V gene data show CDR1 as MGHRA and CDR2 as YSYEKL. This CDR3 has 17 amino acids. The V gene end was trimmed by 1 base and the J gene end by 7 bases; junction bases not matched to a gene: 12. The DNA of the CDR3 is TGCGCCAGCAGCCAAGTTTTTTCGGCTAGCGGGTCAAATGAGCAGTTCTTC. Encoded protein: CASSQVFSASGSNEQFF.

The chain has TRBV7-9 and TRBJ2-7, with D possibly being TRBD1 (5 bases). Per germline, CDR1 SEHNR and CDR2 FQNEAQ (reference sequence). V was clipped by 2 bases and J by 4 bases, with 15 bases between them. The CDR3 covers 15 residues. This CDR3 is CASSLQGPMDYEQYF. DNA of the CDR3: TGTGCCAGCAGCTTACAGGGTCCCATGGATTACGAGCAGTACTTC.

The J gene is TRBJ2-1, the V gene TRBV6-1, with 10 bases identical to TRBD2. Germline CDR1 reads MNHNS; CDR2 reads SASEGT. The CDR3 sequence is 16 residues long. J lost 3 bases, V lost 2 bases, and 4 bases had no gene match. The CDR3 loop is CASSELAGAVYNEQFF. As DNA, the CDR3 is TGTGCCAGCAGTGAACTAGCGGGAGCGGTCTACAATGAGCAGTTCTTC.

This chain connects TRBV7-2 to TRBJ2-3, with TRBD2 identical over 9 bases. Germline CDR1 reads SGHTA; CDR2 reads FQGNSA. There are 16 residues in the CDR3. V dropped 6 bases and J dropped 5; count of bases not matched to a gene: 12. This CDR3 is CASRERPGLAQDTQYF. CDR3 DNA sequence: TGTGCCAGCAGAGAACGTCCTGGACTAGCGCAAGATACGCAGTATTTT.

Here the CDR3 reads CASRFTGADTQYF. CDR3 coding DNA: TGTGCCAGCAGATTTACAGGGGCAGATACGCAGTATTTT. The V gene is TRBV28, the J gene TRBJ2-3; TRBD1 matches 7 bases. Germline-derived CDR1 and CDR2 are MDHEN and SYDVKM. The junction had 4 bases not matched to a gene; V was cut back by 6 bases and J by 4 bases. This CDR3 has 13 residues.

The gene calls are TRBV5-8 and TRBJ1-5; no reliable D call. CDR1 is SGHTS and CDR2 is YDEGEE in the germline V gene. The CDR3 is made up of 15 amino acids. V was trimmed by 4 bases and J by 2 bases, leaving 13 bases between them. This chain's CDR3 is CASSPGLTGNQPQHF. The CDR3 DNA follows: TGTGCCAGCAGCCCAGGACTAACAGGCAATCAGCCCCAGCATTTT.

The rearrangement links TRBV6-6 to TRBJ2-7; weak D call: TRBD1 (6 bases). Trimming cost V 6 bases and J 5 bases, with 14 bases left between them. Germline CDR1 and CDR2: MNHNY and SVGAGI (reference sequence). The CDR3 loop spans 13 amino acids. The CDR3 bases are TGTGCCAGCAGCCCCGGGACAATCCACGAGCAGTACTTC. Amino acid sequence: CASSPGTIHEQYF.

J is TRBJ1-2 and V is TRBV6-5; the match to TRBD1 covers 11 bases. CDR1 and CDR2 (germline): MNHEY, SVGAGI. V gave up 7 bases and J gave up 8 bases; unmatched junction bases: 9. There are 14 residues in the CDR3. The CDR3 loop is CASNLPGQGVGYTF. The CDR3 DNA reads as TGTGCCAGCAACCTCCCGGGACAGGGGGTGGGCTACACCTTC.

This clone was found once. The chain employs TRBV5-8 and TRBJ2-7, with D possibly being TRBD1 (5 bases). V lost 5 bases, J lost 1 base, and 10 bases lay in between. This CDR3 comprises 13 residues. Germline V gene sequence: CDR1 SGHTS, CDR2 YDEGEE. The CDR3 sequence is CASRFTGSYEQYF. In nucleotides, the CDR3 is TGTGCCAGCAGATTCACAGGTTCCTACGAGCAGTACTTC.

This rearrangement joins TRBV6-5 to TRBJ1-2; D is possibly TRBD1 (6 bases). Trimming shortened V by 10 bases and J by 5 bases, and 14 bases separated the two germline ends. The germline gives CDR1 MNHEY, CDR2 SVGAGI. The CDR3 has 12 residues. This CDR3 is CATGGAGYGYTF. The CDR3 DNA reads as TGTGCCACCGGGGGGGCAGGGTATGGCTACACCTTC.

The chain carries TRBV19 and TRBJ2-2; D remains ambiguous. Per germline, CDR1 LNHDA and CDR2 SQIVND (reference sequence). Trimming left V 1 base short and J 5 bases short, with 2 bases between. This CDR3 spans 12 amino acids. The CDR3 sequence: CASSIATGELFF. CDR3 nucleotide sequence: TGTGCCAGTAGTATAGCGACCGGGGAGCTGTTTTTT.

This chain links TRBV7-9 with TRBJ2-1; D is unclear. This CDR3 has 13 residues. Germline V lookup: CDR1 SEHNR, CDR2 FQNEAQ (reference sequence). The ends were cut back, 5 bases at V and 0 bases at J, with 5 bases in the middle. The chain's CDR3 is CASSPSSYNEQFF. The DNA of the CDR3 is TGTGCCAGCAGCCCGAGCTCCTACAATGAGCAGTTCTTC.

The chain uses TRBV11-3 and TRBJ2-5, with a possible D match to TRBD1 (6 bases). Trimming left V 4 bases short and J 5 bases short, with 11 bases between. Germline-derived CDR1 and CDR2 are SGHNT and YENEEA. CDR3 length equals 13 residues. The CDR3 sequence is CASSSEQGETQYF. CDR3 DNA sequence: TGTGCCAGCAGCTCGGAACAGGGCGAGACCCAGTACTTC.

This clone appeared a few times. The chain is built from TRBV3-1 (or the pseudogene TRBV3-2) and TRBJ2-7; 8 bases fit TRBD2. CDR1 and CDR2 from the germline V gene are LGHDT and YNNKEL (reference sequence). Losses at the gene ends were 6 bases for V and 4 bases for J; bases not matched to a gene: 11. This CDR3 comprises 15 residues. The CDR3 DNA reads TGTGCCAGCAGACTGACTAGCGCTAGATTGTACGAGCAGTACTTC. Translation gives CASRLTSARLYEQYF.

V gene TRBV28 combines with J gene TRBJ2-7; TRBD2 matches 8 bases. Germline V CDR1 and CDR2: MDHEN, SYDVKM. V lost 7 bases, J lost 3 bases, and 14 bases stayed unmatched. The CDR3 spans 16 residues. CDR3 nucleotides: TGTGCCAGCACCACTAGCGGTGGGGCGGGAGTCTACGAGCAGTACTTC. Protein product: CASTTSGGAGVYEQYF.

The chain employs TRBV27 and TRBJ2-7, with a tentative D call TRBD1 (5 bases). The CDR3 is 14 amino acids. CDR1 and CDR2 (germline): MNHEY, SMNVEV (reference sequence). V was cut by 0 bases and J by 6 bases, with 12 bases left in between. The CDR3 DNA sequence: TGTGCCAGCAGTTTATCGGGGCAGGGAAGCGAGCAGTACTTC. Translation gives CASSLSGQGSEQYF.